These 20 T cell receptor beta chains originate from one sample sequenced in a study of blood T cell repertoires in COVID-19. The method was immunoSEQ multiplex PCR; TCRdb's version includes in-frame clones alone and lacks a portion of them. The sample shows 150,000 to 200,000 clones, 87% of them seen only once. Material: peripheral blood. Receptors were obtained from a woman between 50 and 59 years old with acute or convalescent COVID-19.

This rearrangement joins TRBV19 to TRBJ2-7; possibly TRBD2 for D (6 bases). Trimming took off 3 bases at V and 0 bases at J, with 12 bases between the two ends. The germline CDR1 and CDR2 sequences are LNHDA and SQIVND (reference sequence). This CDR3 spans 15 amino acids. The CDR3 protein is CASSIGGPYSYEQYF. The CDR3 DNA sequence: TGTGCCAGTAGTATCGGGGGACCGTACTCCTACGAGCAGTACTTC.

This clone was counted once. The rearrangement joins TRBV3-1 (or the pseudogene TRBV3-2) to TRBJ2-1; 7 positions agree with TRBD2. This CDR3 spans 15 amino acids. The V gene's germline CDR1 is LGHDT and CDR2 YNNKEL (reference sequence). Germline trimming cut 1 base from V and 8 bases from J; bases unmatched to any gene: 8. The CDR3, as DNA: TGTGCCAGCAGCCAAGGCTGGCCCCGGGAGGATGAGCAGTTCTTC. Translating gives CASSQGWPREDEQFF.

CDR3 DNA sequence: TGTGCCATCAAGGGAGGGACTAGCGGGCCCGGCACAGATACGCAGTATTTT. Amino acid sequence: CAIKGGTSGPGTDTQYF. The genes are TRBV10-3 and TRBJ2-3; 12 bases agree with TRBD2. V was pared by 7 bases and J by 1 base, with 9 bases of the junction left unmatched. This CDR3 contains 17 residues. Germline V gives CDR1 ENHRY, CDR2 SYGVKD.

The chain combines TRBV19 with TRBJ1-6; 7 bases map to TRBD1. The CDR3 has 16 amino acids. Germline lookup yields CDR1 LNHDA and CDR2 SQIVND (reference sequence). Trimming removed 8 bases from V and 0 bases from J; junction bases left unmatched: 7. This CDR3 reads CASQTGESSYNSPLHF. The CDR3, as DNA: TGTGCCAGTCAAACAGGGGAGAGCTCCTATAATTCACCCCTCCACTTT.

The CDR3 bases are TGTGCCAGCAGCTACGGACAGGTTGGCGATTCACCCCTCCACTTT. It codes for CASSYGQVGDSPLHF. V gene TRBV7-8 combines with J gene TRBJ1-6, with TRBD1 matching over 7 bases. The junction had 8 bases not matched to a gene; V was cut back by 4 bases and J by 8 bases. Germline-derived CDR1 and CDR2 are SGHVS and FQNEAQ. The CDR3 runs 15 residues.

The chain couples TRBV30 to TRBJ1-4, with 7 bases aligning to TRBD1. Germline CDR1 GTSNPN, CDR2 SVGIG (reference sequence). Unmatched junction bases numbered 19, after V lost 0 bases and J lost 0 bases. The CDR3 length is 21 residues. CDR3 nucleotide sequence: TGTGCCTGGAGTGTATTCCAACCGGGACAGCAGTTAAATACAACTAATGAAAAACTGTTTTTT. It encodes CAWSVFQPGQQLNTTNEKLFF.

This chain uses TRBV30 with TRBJ1-6; 10 bases agree with TRBD1. Germline V gene lookup returns CDR1 GTSNPN and CDR2 SVGIG (reference sequence). J lost 8 bases, V lost 2 bases, and 3 bases had no gene match. The length of the CDR3 is 14 residues. This CDR3 reads CAWSSGQGDSPLHF. The CDR3 DNA follows: TGTGCCTGGAGTAGTGGACAGGGGGATTCACCCCTCCACTTT.

The chain links TRBV5-1 to TRBJ2-5; no clear D gene. V gave up 4 bases and J gave up 0 bases, with 10 bases separating them. The germline V gene encodes CDR1 SGHRS and CDR2 YFSETQ. This CDR3 comprises 14 residues. CDR3 in DNA: TGCGCCAGCAGCCCCAGCAGGCACCAAGAGACCCAGTACTTC. Protein product: CASSPSRHQETQYF.

V and J are TRBV7-9 and TRBJ1-4; 7 nucleotides align to TRBD1. The germline V gene encodes CDR1 SEHNR and CDR2 FQNEAQ (reference sequence). Trimming at V came to 3 bases and at J to 8 bases, leaving 3 bases not matched to a gene. This CDR3 is 13 amino acids long. The CDR3 coding sequence is TGTGCCAGCAGCTTTACAGGGGACGAAAAACTGTTTTTT. Amino acids: CASSFTGDEKLFF.

This rearrangement joins TRBV7-3 to TRBJ2-3; 7 bases align to TRBD2. Germline CDR1 SGHTA, CDR2 FQGTGA. After removal of 2 bases from V and 1 base from J, the junction contained 12 bases not matched to a gene. The CDR3 covers 18 residues. The CDR3 spells CASSLVGGARERTDTQYF. CDR3 DNA sequence: TGTGCCAGCAGCTTAGTAGGTGGTGCGCGGGAGCGCACAGATACGCAGTATTTT. Using reference TRBV7-3 and TRBJ2-3 for the parts outside the CDR3, the full variable domain is GAGVSQTPSNKVTEKGKYVELRCDPISGHTALYWYRQSLGQGPEFLIYFQGTGAADDSGLPNDRFFAVRPEGSVSTLKIQRTERGDSAVYLCASSLVGGARERTDTQYFGPGTRLTVL.

The rearrangement uses TRBV27 and TRBJ1-4; 9 bases line up with TRBD1. Germline values: CDR1 MNHEY, CDR2 SMNVEV (reference sequence). The length of the CDR3 is 15 residues. With V trimmed by 3 bases and J by 6 bases, 5 bases remained unmatched. The CDR3 sequence is CASSLEGQGDEKLFF. In nucleotides, the CDR3 is TGTGCCAGCAGTTTGGAGGGACAGGGAGATGAAAAACTGTTTTTT.

The chain joins TRBV7-2 to TRBJ2-7; TRBD2 aligns across 13 bases. Trimming cost V 7 bases and J 4 bases; bases outside gene matches: 4. CDR3 length equals 14 residues. Germline lookup yields CDR1 SGHTA and CDR2 FQGNSA. CDR3 sequence (DNA): TGTGCCAGCAACAGACTAGCGGGAGGATACGAGCAGTACTTC. Translated: CASNRLAGGYEQYF.

The genes are TRBV27 and TRBJ1-2; D is unresolved. The CDR3 loop spans 14 amino acids. Trimming stripped 1 base from V and 6 bases from J, with 12 bases between. CDR1 and CDR2 from the germline V gene are MNHEY and SMNVEV (reference sequence). CDR3 nucleotides: TGTGCCAGCAGTTTATTGTACGGGAAAGATGGCTACACCTTC. Its protein is CASSLLYGKDGYTF.

The chain links TRBV9 to TRBJ1-2; unclear D gene. CDR3 length: 15 residues. Germline lookup yields CDR1 SGDLS and CDR2 YYNGEE. Deletions cut 3 bases from V and 3 bases from J, with 15 bases between. Written as DNA, the CDR3 is TGTGCCAGCAGCGGCGGGAAGGGCTCGTACTATGGCTACACCTTC. Its translation: CASSGGKGSYYGYTF.

The chain links TRBV7-3 to TRBJ2-2, with 7 positions matching TRBD2. This CDR3 is 17 amino acids long. Germline loops: CDR1 SGHTA, CDR2 FQGTGA. Trimming at V came to 5 bases and at J to 0 bases, leaving 9 bases not matched to a gene. CDR3 nucleotides: TGTGCCAGCAGCCCCCGCTGGCGGGGGTCGAACACCGGGGAGCTGTTTTTT. Encoded protein: CASSPRWRGSNTGELFF.

The chain is built from TRBV11-2 and TRBJ2-5; D is unresolved. There are 13 residues in the CDR3. Germline CDR1 SGHAT, CDR2 FQNNGV. The V end lost 2 bases, the J end lost 1 base, and 5 bases lay between the germline ends. DNA for the CDR3: TGTGCCAGCAGCTTACGAGTCCAAGAGACCCAGTACTTC. Its protein product is CASSLRVQETQYF. The entire variable domain, with the rest obtained from reference TRBV11-2 and TRBJ2-5, is as follows: EAGVAQSPRYKIIEKRQSVAFWCNPISGHATLYWYQQILGQGPKLLIQFQNNGVVDDSQLPKDRFSAERLKGVDSTLKIQPAKLEDSAVYLCASSLRVQETQYFGPGTRLLVL.

This clone was recorded only once. Germline and junction disagree at one end, which may indicate a read error. The chain joins TRBV11-2 to TRBJ1-2; 8 bases are shared with TRBD1. Germline V gene sequence: CDR1 SGHAT, CDR2 FQNNGV. The CDR3 runs to 15 residues. The CDR3 DNA is TGTGCCAGCAGCTTAGCGACCGGGACAGGCTATGACTACACCTTC. Encoded protein: CASSLATGTGYDYTF.

The chain combines TRBV29-1 with TRBJ2-2; 8 bases are shared with TRBD1. V lost 7 bases, J lost 4 bases, and 5 bases stayed unmatched. This CDR3 spans 13 amino acids. Germline CDR1 SQVTM, CDR2 ANQGSEA. CDR3 in amino acids: CSALDRGTGELFF. The DNA for the CDR3 is TGCAGCGCCCTCGACAGGGGCACCGGGGAGCTGTTTTTT.

J is TRBJ2-5 and V is TRBV18; a weak D match, TRBD1 (6 bases). CDR1 and CDR2 (germline): KGHSH, LQKENI. V lost 4 bases and J 2 bases, leaving 14 bases between the germline ends. The CDR3 is 15 residues long. The CDR3: CASSRSQGTQETQYF. The CDR3, as DNA: TGTGCCAGCTCACGGTCCCAGGGGACACAAGAGACCCAGTACTTC.

This clone occurred once. The chain has TRBV19 and TRBJ2-7; 9 bases are a match to TRBD1. This CDR3 spans 15 amino acids. The germline V gene has CDR1 LNHDA and CDR2 SQIVND (reference sequence). V lost 2 bases to trimming and J lost 4 bases; unmatched junction nucleotides: 6. The CDR3: CASSIRSGQGYEQYF. DNA for the CDR3: TGTGCCAGTAGTATAAGATCAGGACAGGGGTACGAGCAGTACTTC.